Shown below are 10 T cell receptor beta chains from a single sample sequenced in a study of blood T cell repertoires in COVID-19. Measured with immunoSEQ multiplex PCR; TCRdb has only the in-frame clones, and not every one. The table lists about 100,000 clones, about 91% of them singletons, with under 7% in the top ten. The specimen sequenced was peripheral blood. These receptors were taken from a man over 45 with active or convalescent COVID-19.

This CDR3 reads CASRSPMNTEAFF. CDR3 sequence (DNA): TGTGCCAGCAGGAGTCCGATGAACACTGAAGCTTTCTTT. The rearrangement uses TRBV27 and TRBJ1-1; D is unresolved. This CDR3 spans 13 amino acids. The germline V gene encodes CDR1 MNHEY and CDR2 SMNVEV (reference sequence). V lost 6 bases and J 0 bases, leaving 8 bases between the germline ends.

The V gene is TRBV19, the J gene TRBJ1-2; 7 nucleotides match TRBD1. The ends lost 5 bases at V and 4 bases at J; junction bases unmatched: 1. The CDR3 is 12 residues long. The germline gives CDR1 LNHDA, CDR2 SQIVND (reference sequence). The chain's CDR3 is CASSPGGYGYTF. CDR3 DNA sequence: TGTGCCAGTAGTCCAGGGGGCTATGGCTACACCTTC.

The chain employs TRBV19 and TRBJ2-1, with 10 bases lining up with TRBD2. The CDR3 contains 13 residues. Germline V gene lookup returns CDR1 LNHDA and CDR2 SQIVND (reference sequence). J gave up 7 bases and V 9 bases, and 6 bases lay outside the gene matches. The CDR3 reads CASRTSGGNEQFF. CDR3 DNA sequence: TGTGCCAGCAGGACTAGCGGCGGGAATGAGCAGTTCTTC.

This chain uses TRBV7-8 with TRBJ2-5; unclear D gene. The CDR3 is made up of 15 amino acids. V lost 2 bases and J lost 1, with 11 bases in between. CDR1 and CDR2 from the germline V gene are SGHVS and FQNEAQ. CDR3 protein: CASSLIFASQETQYF. The CDR3 coding sequence is TGTGCCAGCAGCTTAATATTCGCGAGCCAAGAGACCCAGTACTTC.

This clone has more than one count but fewer than ten. The genes are TRBV6-6 and TRBJ2-1; 7 bases are a match to TRBD1. Per germline, CDR1 MNHNY and CDR2 SVGAGI (reference sequence). Losses at the gene ends were 9 bases for V and 2 bases for J; bases not matched to a gene: 4. The CDR3 sequence is 13 residues long. The CDR3 protein is CASWTGAYNEQFF. CDR3 sequence (DNA): TGTGCCAGTTGGACAGGCGCCTACAATGAGCAGTTCTTC.

The genes are TRBV6-6 and TRBJ1-1; D gene unclear. CDR1 is MNHNY, CDR2 SVGAGI, per germline (reference sequence). The CDR3 sequence is 13 residues long. The ends were cut back, 5 bases at V and 4 bases at J, with 11 bases in the middle. This CDR3 is CASSTQEGTEAFF. CDR3 DNA: TGTGCCAGCAGTACTCAGGAGGGCACTGAAGCTTTCTTT.

The CDR3 loop is CASSLARASNEQFF. The CDR3, as DNA: TGTGCCAGCAGCTTGGCCAGGGCTAGCAATGAGCAGTTCTTC. The chain couples TRBV5-5 to TRBJ2-1; weak D call: TRBD1 (5 bases). The germline V gene has CDR1 SGHKS and CDR2 YYEKEE (reference sequence). The CDR3 length is 14 residues. Trimming stripped 0 bases from V and 6 bases from J, with 10 bases between.

The chain has TRBV15 and TRBJ2-7, with 7 bases that match TRBD1. Germline CDR1 and CDR2: LNHNV and YYDKDF (reference sequence). V shed 0 bases and J 3 bases; nucleotides not matched to a gene: 8. The CDR3 sequence is 16 residues long. The CDR3 DNA reads as TGTGCCACCAGCAGAGATTTGGGACAGATACTCTACGAGCAGTACTTC. It yields the protein CATSRDLGQILYEQYF.

This clone was seen more than once but under ten times. The chain has TRBV30 and TRBJ1-6, with D maybe TRBD1 (5 bases). This CDR3 contains 14 residues. The germline gives CDR1 GTSNPN, CDR2 SVGIG (reference sequence). Deletions cut 1 base from V and 7 bases from J, with 11 bases between. The CDR3 region has the DNA TGTGCCTGGAGTGAGGGGTTGAGGAATTCACCCCTCCACTTT. It translates to CAWSEGLRNSPLHF.

The chain couples TRBV30 to TRBJ1-1; D may be TRBD1 (5 bases). The V end lost 0 bases, the J end lost 6 bases, and 11 bases lay between the germline ends. Per the germline V gene, CDR1 is GTSNPN and CDR2 is SVGIG (reference sequence). This CDR3 is built from 13 residues. CDR3 sequence (DNA): TGTGCCTGGAGTGTAAGGGGTCCTGCTGAAGCTTTCTTT. Translating it yields CAWSVRGPAEAFF. Filled out from reference TRBV30 and TRBJ1-1, the complete variable domain reads SQTIHQWPATLVQPVGSPLSLECTVEGTSNPNLYWYRQAAGRGLQLLFYSVGIGQISSEVPQNLSASRPQDRQFILSSKKLLLSDSGFYLCAWSVRGPAEAFFGQGTRLTVV.